The source of this T cell receptor (beta chain) is a study of response to subunit inactivated influenza vaccine. TCRdb reprocessed the RT-PCR reads via MiXCR and lists one record per CDR3 protein. The sample includes hundreds of thousands of distinct CDR3 sequences, about 12% of them seen just once. The CDR3 has 15 amino acids. Germline trimming cut 6 bases from V and 10 bases from J; bases unmatched to any gene: 10. Germline V gene sequence: CDR1 SNHLY, CDR2 FYNNEI. This clonotype was counted a few times. The receptor was derived from a man aged 45-60 years who received an inactivated influenza vaccine. This rearrangement joins TRBV2 to TRBJ1-4; 11 bases are a match to TRBD1. This material consisted of PBMCs from blood, taken on the day of vaccination. In DNA, the CDR3 is TGTGCCAGCAGCGCGCAAGGACAGGGGGCAGGAAAACTGTTTTTT. Translating gives CASSAQGQGAGKLFF.